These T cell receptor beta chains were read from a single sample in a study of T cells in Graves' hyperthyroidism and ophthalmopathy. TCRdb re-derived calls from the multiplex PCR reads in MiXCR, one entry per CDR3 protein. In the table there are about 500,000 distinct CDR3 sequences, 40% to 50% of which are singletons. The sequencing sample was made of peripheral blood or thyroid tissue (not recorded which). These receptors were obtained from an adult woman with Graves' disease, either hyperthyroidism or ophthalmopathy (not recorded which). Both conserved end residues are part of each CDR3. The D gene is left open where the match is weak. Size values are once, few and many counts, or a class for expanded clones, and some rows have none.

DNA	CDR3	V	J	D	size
TGTGCCAGCAGCGTAGACGCGGGGTACTATGGAGAGCAGTACTTC	CASSVDAGYYGEQYF	TRBV9	TRBJ2-7	-	few
TGTGCCAGCAGCGACCCACGCAGGGCAGGGGTCAGCCAGCCCCAGCATTTT	CASSDPRRAGVSQPQHF	TRBV9	TRBJ1-5	-	many
TGTGCCAGCTCGAGACGCTCAGATACCGGGGAGCTGTTTTTT	CASSRRSDTGELFF	TRBV25-1	TRBJ2-2	-	-
TGTGCCAGCAGCGTGGACGGGCAGCCCCAGCATTTT	CASSVDGQPQHF	TRBV6-6	TRBJ1-5	-	few
TGCAGCGTAGATCCCGGGGGACTTTACGAGCAGTACTTC	CSVDPGGLYEQYF	TRBV29-1	TRBJ2-7	-	-
TGCGCCAGCAACCCGTCGGGACAGGGGAGTGAAAAACTGTTTTTT	CASNPSGQGSEKLFF	TRBV5-1	TRBJ1-4	TRBD1	once
TGCGCCAGCAGCTTAGGGACTAGCGGGGGCAATGAGCAGCTCTTC	CASSLGTSGGNEQLF	TRBV5-1	TRBJ2-1	TRBD2	-
TGTGCCACCAGTGGACTAGCGGGAGCTTCAGAAGAGCAGTACTTC	CATSGLAGASEEQYF	TRBV24-1	TRBJ2-7	TRBD2	-
TGTGCCAGCAGCTTAAAATTTGTCGGGGTCCAAGAGACCCAGTACTTC	CASSLKFVGVQETQYF	TRBV7-6	TRBJ2-5	-	once
TGTGCCATCAGTGCAGGGGTTTCACCCCTCCACTTT	CAISAGVSPLHF	TRBV10-3	TRBJ1-6	-	-
TGTGCCAGCAGTTTCGGGACAGGGGGCGGAGAGACCCAGTACTTC	CASSFGTGGGETQYF	TRBV2	TRBJ2-5	TRBD1	many
TGTGCCAGCAGCCCTCTGCTAGCAACCACCGGGGAGCTGTTTTTT	CASSPLLATTGELFF	TRBV7-9	TRBJ2-2	-	-
TGTGCCAGCAGCTATACAGGGATGGGCGAGCAGTACTTC	CASSYTGMGEQYF	TRBV7-9	TRBJ2-7	-	-
TGTGCCAGCAGTGAATTAGACGGGGGGATTGACACTGAAGCTTTCTTT	CASSELDGGIDTEAFF	TRBV25-1	TRBJ1-1	-	few
TGTGCCAGCAGCTTGGCGGGGGCAAAGACTGAAGCTTTCTTT	CASSLAGAKTEAFF	TRBV5-4	TRBJ1-1	-	many
TGCGCCAGCAGCTCTACGCGGACAGGCTCAGGGGAGACCCAGTACTTC	CASSSTRTGSGETQYF	TRBV5-1	TRBJ2-5	TRBD1	-
TGTGCCAGCAAAGGGACGTCCGGGCATGGCTACACCTTC	CASKGTSGHGYTF	TRBV2	TRBJ1-2	-	-
TGCGCCAGCAGCCGTGAGACAGGGCGGTATGGCTACACCTTC	CASSRETGRYGYTF	TRBV5-1	TRBJ1-2	TRBD1	-
TGCGCCAGCAGTGATCCGAGGGCTTTCTTT	CASSDPRAFF	TRBV10-1	TRBJ1-1	-	many
TGCAGCGTAAGGCAGGGGAGCGGGACCCAGTACTTC	CSVRQGSGTQYF	TRBV29-1	TRBJ2-5	-	-
TGTGCCAGCATGGGGACAGGGGGCGAGCAGTACTTC	CASMGTGGEQYF	TRBV25-1	TRBJ2-7	TRBD1	-
TGTGCCAGCAGCCCTTCGACCGCGTTTGAGCAGTACTTC	CASSPSTAFEQYF	TRBV5-6	TRBJ2-7	-	many
TGCAGTGTTTTTTTGGCTAGCGGGAGCGCAGGGTACCAAGAGACCCAGTACTTC	CSVFLASGSAGYQETQYF	TRBV20-1	TRBJ2-5	TRBD2	-
TGTGCCACCAGTGACTCAGGACCGGTAGGGGCCTACGAGCAGTACTTC	CATSDSGPVGAYEQYF	TRBV24-1	TRBJ2-7	-	many
TGCAGTGCTAGTAGGGACAGAAATTTTGGGGACTTC	CSASRDRNFGDF	TRBV20-1	TRBJ2-7	TRBD1	few
TGTGCCAGCAGCGTTCATGGCGTGGGGGGGCCTGGGGAGACCCAGTACTTC	CASSVHGVGGPGETQYF	TRBV7-4	TRBJ2-5	-	-
TGTGCCATCAGTACGGGTCGGGGCGCAAGCGATCAGCCCCAGCATTTT	CAISTGRGASDQPQHF	TRBV10-3	TRBJ1-5	-	-
TGTGCCAGCAGCTTAACCCCGGGCAGGGGGAATGAAAAACTGTTTTTT	CASSLTPGRGNEKLFF	TRBV7-2	TRBJ1-4	TRBD1	-
TGTGCCAGCAGCTTAGCGCAGGGAGAGCAGTACTTC	CASSLAQGEQYF	TRBV7-9	TRBJ2-7	-	once